This T cell receptor beta chain was recorded in a study of T cells expressing NK-cell markers. Study summary: Eight donors were sequenced, seven testing HCMV-seropositive and one testing seronegative. Broader study findings: Four donors showed these clonotypes also leading the CD3+CD56-NKG2C+ fraction. In five to seven donors, dominant CD3+CD56+NKG2C+ clonotypes ranked among the top 10 CD8+ clonotypes.

TCRdb reanalyzed the 5' RACE reads, giving one entry per CDR3 protein sequence and no DNA. The sample is made up of 500,000 to 600,000 distinct CDR3 sequences, and the top ten hold approximately 3.6% of it. With respect to this clonotype: What it recognizes is unknown.

This CDR3 comprises 14 residues. Germline V gives CDR1 MDHEN, CDR2 SYDVKM. V is TRBV28 and J is TRBJ2-7; TCRdb outputs TRBD1, but without DNA this stays unchecked. The receptor comes from a man younger than 35 in good health. Material: blood T cells: a sorted CD56 or NKG2C T cell subset, CD4+ or CD8+ T cells, or bulk PBMC T cells (not recorded which). CDR3 loop: CASRSRQGAIEQYF.